This T cell receptor (beta chain) appears in the sequencing data of a study of shared clonotypes between healthy human individuals. Study-wide background: Those who served as donors were two women and a few men between the ages of 18 and 49.

The V gene end was trimmed by 0 bases and the J gene end by 7 bases; junction bases not matched to a gene: 4. This CDR3 comprises 15 residues. Germline V gene sequence: CDR1 MGHRA, CDR2 YSYEKL. The healthy adult donors were HIV-negative and reported no recent acute infections or vaccinations. What was sequenced on ten immunoSEQ deep assay plates was unsorted PBMC DNA. Original handling: ImmunoSEQ sequences covered only the junction and lacked quality scores; filtering therefore differed. Generated by immunoSEQ multiplex PCR, the TCRdb table keeps only in-frame clones and is missing some. V, J and clone size are taken as reported in that table, and D and trimming were inferred from the DNA itself. The sample has about 480,000 clones, 60% to 85% seen once; the top ten hold 13%.

What was sequenced was PBMCs. V gene TRBV4-1 combines with J gene TRBJ1-1, with TRBD1 identical over 11 bases. The source is a middle-aged woman in good health. Some clones in this sample may be carry-over from other donors' samples. This CDR3 reads CASSQDGQGAFEAFF. Written as DNA, the CDR3 is TGCGCCAGCAGCCAAGACGGACAGGGGGCTTTTGAAGCTTTCTTT.